This T cell receptor (beta chain) was obtained from a study of PD-L1 blockade in urothelial cancer. The CDR3 is 15 amino acids. Germline V gene lookup returns CDR1 SNHLY and CDR2 FYNNEI. V lost 6 bases to trimming and J lost 0 bases, with 12 bases between them. Using immunoSEQ multiplex PCR, the repertoire was profiled, and TCRdb retains in-frame clones only, with some absent. Here the sample spans around 100,000 clones, approximately 91% being singletons. Pretreatment sampling and on-treatment sampling together yielded between 1 and 8 samples for each patient. The source is a woman older than 75 with urothelial cancer. The rearrangement joins TRBV2 to TRBJ2-4, with a weak D call TRBD1 (6 bases). The sample here was PBMCs, taken around atezolizumab (anti-PD-L1) treatment. DNA of the CDR3: TGTGCCAGCAGCAGGGGTATTTCAGCCAAAAACATTCAGTACTTC. It specifies CASSRGISAKNIQYF.